The clone carrying this T cell receptor (beta chain) was counted between two and nine times. What it recognizes is unknown. The data belong to a study of post-analysis software for immune sequencing data. Study-level background: Relapsing-remitting, secondary progressive and progressive-relapsing courses of multiple sclerosis were included. The study's findings and limits: Compared with controls, patients showed significantly lower normalized Chao1 diversity. In patients, TRBV5-6, TRBV5-1 and TRBV20-1 belonged to five TRBV segments found more frequently than in controls. Same-batch samples co-clustered strongly by F measure.

V was trimmed by 5 bases and J by 0 bases, leaving 25 bases between them. The CDR3 has 20 amino acids. CDR1 SGHVS and CDR2 FNYEAQ come from the germline V gene. Libraries were made from TCR beta cDNA, and they carried unique molecular identifiers. T cells, roughly 0.95 to 10 million of them, yielded some 500,000 cDNA molecules. One entry per CDR3 protein results from TCRdb running MiXCR on the PCR reads. Of hundreds of thousands of distinct CDR3 sequences in the sample, 25% to 30% are singletons; the top ten hold around 0.56%. This sequence joins TRBV7-6 and TRBJ1-4; no reliable D call. The sample consisted of blood. This clonotype was sampled from a girl aged 5-17 years with multiple sclerosis. The CDR3 bases are TGTGCCAGCAGCCCCTTACCCTTCTCGCGTGCCGGTGCAACTAATGAAAAACTGTTTTTT. Its protein is CASSPLPFSRAGATNEKLFF.